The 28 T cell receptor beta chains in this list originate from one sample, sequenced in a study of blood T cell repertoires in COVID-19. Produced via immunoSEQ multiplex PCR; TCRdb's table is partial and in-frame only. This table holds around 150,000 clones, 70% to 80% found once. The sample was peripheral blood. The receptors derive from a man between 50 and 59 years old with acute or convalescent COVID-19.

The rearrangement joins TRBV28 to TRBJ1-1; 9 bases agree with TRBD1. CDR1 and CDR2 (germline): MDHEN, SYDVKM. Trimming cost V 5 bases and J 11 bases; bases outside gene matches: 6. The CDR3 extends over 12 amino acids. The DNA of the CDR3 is TGTGCCAGCAGTGTACAGGGGGCAGGGGCTTTCTTT. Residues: CASSVQGAGAFF.

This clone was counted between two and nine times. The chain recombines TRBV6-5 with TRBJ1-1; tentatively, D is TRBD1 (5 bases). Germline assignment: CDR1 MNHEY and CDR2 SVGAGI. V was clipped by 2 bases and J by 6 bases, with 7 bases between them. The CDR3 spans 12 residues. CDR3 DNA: TGTGCCAGCAGTTACAGGGGATCTGAAGCTTTCTTT. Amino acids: CASSYRGSEAFF.

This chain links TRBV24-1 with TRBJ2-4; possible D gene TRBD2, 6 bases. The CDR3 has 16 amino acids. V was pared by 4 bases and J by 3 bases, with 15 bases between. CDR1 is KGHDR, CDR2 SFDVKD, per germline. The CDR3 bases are TGTGCCACCAGTGACTCCGCCCTGGGGGGCAAAAACATTCAGTACTTC. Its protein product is CATSDSALGGKNIQYF.

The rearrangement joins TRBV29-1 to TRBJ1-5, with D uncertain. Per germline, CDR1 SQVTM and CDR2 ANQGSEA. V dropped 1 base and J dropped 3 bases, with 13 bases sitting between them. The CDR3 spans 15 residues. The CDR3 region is CSVEVKEVYNQPQHF. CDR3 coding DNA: TGCAGCGTTGAAGTAAAAGAAGTCTACAATCAGCCCCAGCATTTT.

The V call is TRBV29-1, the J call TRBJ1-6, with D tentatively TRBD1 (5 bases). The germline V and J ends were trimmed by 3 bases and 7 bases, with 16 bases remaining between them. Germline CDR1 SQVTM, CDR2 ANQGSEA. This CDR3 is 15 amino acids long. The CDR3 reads CSVEFGTEGNSPLHF. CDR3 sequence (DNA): TGCAGCGTTGAGTTCGGGACGGAGGGAAATTCACCCCTCCACTTT.

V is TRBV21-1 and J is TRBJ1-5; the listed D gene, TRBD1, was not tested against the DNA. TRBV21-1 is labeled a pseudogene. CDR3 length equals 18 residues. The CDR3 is CASTTGTGGAPSNQPQHF. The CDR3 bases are TGTGCCAGCACTACCGGGACAGGGGGCGCACCCAGCAATCAGCCCCAGCATTTT.

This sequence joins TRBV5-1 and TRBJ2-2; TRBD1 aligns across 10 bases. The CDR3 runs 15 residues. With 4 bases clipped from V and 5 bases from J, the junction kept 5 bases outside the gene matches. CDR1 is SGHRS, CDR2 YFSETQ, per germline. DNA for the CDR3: TGCGCCAGCAGCCCCCGGACAGGGGGAACCGGGGAGCTGTTTTTT. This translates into CASSPRTGGTGELFF.

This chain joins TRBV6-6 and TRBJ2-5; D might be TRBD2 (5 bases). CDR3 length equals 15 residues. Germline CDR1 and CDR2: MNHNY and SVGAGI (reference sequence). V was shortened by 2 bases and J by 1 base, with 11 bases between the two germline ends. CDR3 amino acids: CASSYERGIQETQYF. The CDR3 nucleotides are TGTGCCAGCAGTTACGAACGGGGAATCCAAGAGACCCAGTACTTC.

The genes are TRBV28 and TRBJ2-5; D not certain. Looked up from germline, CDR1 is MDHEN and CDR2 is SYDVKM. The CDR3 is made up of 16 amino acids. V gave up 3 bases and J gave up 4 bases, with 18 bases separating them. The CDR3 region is CASSFFSGFGAETQYF. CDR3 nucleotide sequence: TGTGCCAGCAGTTTCTTTTCCGGGTTTGGAGCAGAGACCCAGTACTTC.

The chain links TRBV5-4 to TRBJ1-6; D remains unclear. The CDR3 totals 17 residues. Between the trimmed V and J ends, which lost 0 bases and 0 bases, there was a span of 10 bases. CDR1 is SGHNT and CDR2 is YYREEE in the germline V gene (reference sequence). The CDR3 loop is CASSLVIESSYNSPLHF. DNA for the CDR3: TGTGCCAGCAGCTTGGTAATAGAGAGCTCCTATAATTCACCCCTCCACTTT. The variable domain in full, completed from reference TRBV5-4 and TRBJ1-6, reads ETGVTQSPTHLIKTRGQQVTLRCSSQSGHNTVSWYQQALGQGPQFIFQYYREEENGRGNFPPRFSGLQFPNYSSELNVNALELDDSALYLCASSLVIESSYNSPLHFGNGTRLTVT.

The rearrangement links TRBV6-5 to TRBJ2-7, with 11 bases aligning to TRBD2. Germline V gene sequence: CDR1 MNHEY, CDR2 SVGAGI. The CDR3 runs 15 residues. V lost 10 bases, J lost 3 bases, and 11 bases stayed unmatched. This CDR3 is CATKAPGTSGYEQYF. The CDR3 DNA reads TGTGCCACCAAGGCCCCGGGGACTAGCGGCTACGAGCAGTACTTC.

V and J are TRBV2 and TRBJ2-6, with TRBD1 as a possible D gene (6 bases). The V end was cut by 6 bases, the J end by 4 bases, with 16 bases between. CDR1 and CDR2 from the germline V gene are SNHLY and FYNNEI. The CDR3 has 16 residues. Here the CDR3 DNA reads TGTGCCAGCAGGCCCTCAGGGGTCTCCGGGGCCAACGTCCTGACTTTC. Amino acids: CASRPSGVSGANVLTF.

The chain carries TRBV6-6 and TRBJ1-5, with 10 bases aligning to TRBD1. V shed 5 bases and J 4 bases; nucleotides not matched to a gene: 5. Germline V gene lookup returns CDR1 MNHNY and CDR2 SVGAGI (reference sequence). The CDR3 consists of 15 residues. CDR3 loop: CASSPTGGNNQPQHF. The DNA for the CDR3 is TGTGCCAGCAGTCCGACAGGGGGCAATAATCAGCCCCAGCATTTT.

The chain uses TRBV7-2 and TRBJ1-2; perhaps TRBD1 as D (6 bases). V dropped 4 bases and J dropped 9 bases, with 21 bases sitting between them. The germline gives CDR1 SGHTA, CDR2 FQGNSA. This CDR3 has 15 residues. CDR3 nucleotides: TGTGCCAGCAGCTCCGAAACCGGGACAACCAGGAGCTACACCTTC. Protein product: CASSSETGTTRSYTF.

The CDR3 loop reads CASSDRGFGDTQYF. Written as DNA, the CDR3 is TGCGCCAGCAGCGACAGGGGGTTCGGGGATACGCAGTATTTT. The rearrangement links TRBV5-1 to TRBJ2-3; TRBD1 aligns across 9 bases. J gave up 6 bases and V 4 bases, and 6 bases lay outside the gene matches. This CDR3 has 14 residues. The germline V gene encodes CDR1 SGHRS and CDR2 YFSETQ. Looking up the rest from reference TRBV5-1 and TRBJ2-3 gives the full variable domain: KAGVTQTPRYLIKTRGQQVTLSCSPISGHRSVSWYQQTPGQGLQFLFEYFSETQRNKGNFPGRFSGRQFSNSRSEMNVSTLELGDSALYLCASSDRGFGDTQYFGPGTRLTVL.

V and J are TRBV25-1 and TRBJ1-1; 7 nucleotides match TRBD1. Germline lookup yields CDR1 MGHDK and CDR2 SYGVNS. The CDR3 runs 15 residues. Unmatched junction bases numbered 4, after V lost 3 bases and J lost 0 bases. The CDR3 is CASSDPGQMNTEAFF. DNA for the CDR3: TGTGCCAGCAGTGATCCGGGACAGATGAACACTGAAGCTTTCTTT.

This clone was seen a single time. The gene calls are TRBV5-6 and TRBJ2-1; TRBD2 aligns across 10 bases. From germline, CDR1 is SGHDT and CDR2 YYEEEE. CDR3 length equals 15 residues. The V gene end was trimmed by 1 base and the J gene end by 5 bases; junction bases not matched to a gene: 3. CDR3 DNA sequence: TGTGCCAGCAGCTTGAGCGGGGGGGTAAACAATGAGCAGTTCTTC. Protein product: CASSLSGGVNNEQFF.

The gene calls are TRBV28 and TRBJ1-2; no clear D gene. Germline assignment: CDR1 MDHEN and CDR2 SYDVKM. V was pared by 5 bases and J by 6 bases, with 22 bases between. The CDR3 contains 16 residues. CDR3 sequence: CASSLPDGSILNGYTF. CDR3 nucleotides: TGTGCCAGCAGTCTTCCGGATGGGAGTATTTTAAATGGCTACACCTTC.

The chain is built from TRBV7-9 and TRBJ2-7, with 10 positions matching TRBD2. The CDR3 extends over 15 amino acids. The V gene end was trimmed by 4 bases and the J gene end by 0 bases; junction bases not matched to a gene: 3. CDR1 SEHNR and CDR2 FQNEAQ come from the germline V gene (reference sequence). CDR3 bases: TGTGCCAGCAGCTCCTCTAGCGGGGGCTCCTACGAGCAGTACTTC. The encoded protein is CASSSSSGGSYEQYF.

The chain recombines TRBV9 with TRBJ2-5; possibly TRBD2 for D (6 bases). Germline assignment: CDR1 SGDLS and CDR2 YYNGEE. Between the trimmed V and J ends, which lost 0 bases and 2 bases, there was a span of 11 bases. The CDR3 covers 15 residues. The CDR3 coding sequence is TGTGCCAGCAGCGTAGAGCGGAGCGGGCAAGAGACCCAGTACTTC. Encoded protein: CASSVERSGQETQYF. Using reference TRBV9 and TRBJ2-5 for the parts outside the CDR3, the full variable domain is DSGVTQTPKHLITATGQRVTLRCSPRSGDLSVYWYQQSLDQGLQFLIQYYNGEERAKGNILERFSAQQFPDLHSELNLSSLELGDSALYFCASSVERSGQETQYFGPGTRLLVL.

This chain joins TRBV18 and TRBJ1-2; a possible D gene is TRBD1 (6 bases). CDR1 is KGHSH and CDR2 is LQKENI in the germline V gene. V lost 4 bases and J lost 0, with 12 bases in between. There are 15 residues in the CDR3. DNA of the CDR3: TGTGCCAGCTCACTAGACAGGTCAGCTAACTATGGCTACACCTTC. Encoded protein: CASSLDRSANYGYTF.

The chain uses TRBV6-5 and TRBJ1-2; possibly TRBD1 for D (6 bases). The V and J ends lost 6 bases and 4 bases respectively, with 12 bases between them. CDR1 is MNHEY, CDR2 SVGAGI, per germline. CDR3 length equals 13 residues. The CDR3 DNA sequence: TGTGCCAGCAGCCGCCGGGACATCTATGGCTACACCTTC. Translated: CASSRRDIYGYTF.

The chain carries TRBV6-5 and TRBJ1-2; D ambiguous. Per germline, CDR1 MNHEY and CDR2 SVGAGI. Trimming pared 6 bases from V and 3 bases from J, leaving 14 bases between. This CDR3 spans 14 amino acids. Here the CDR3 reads CASRTAGNHYGYTF. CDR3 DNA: TGTGCCAGCAGAACTGCGGGGAATCACTATGGCTACACCTTC.

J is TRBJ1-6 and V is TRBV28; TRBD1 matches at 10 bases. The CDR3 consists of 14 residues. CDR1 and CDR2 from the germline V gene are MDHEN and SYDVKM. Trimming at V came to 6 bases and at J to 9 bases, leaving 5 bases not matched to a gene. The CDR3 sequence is CASSPGTGVSPLHF. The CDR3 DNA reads TGTGCCAGCAGCCCCGGGACAGGGGTTTCACCCCTCCACTTT.

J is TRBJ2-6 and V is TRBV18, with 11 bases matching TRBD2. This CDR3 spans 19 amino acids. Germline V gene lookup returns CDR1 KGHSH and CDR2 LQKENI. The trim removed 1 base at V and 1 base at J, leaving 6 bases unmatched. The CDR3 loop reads CASSPQLAGGPSGANVLTF. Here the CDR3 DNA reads TGTGCCAGCTCACCACAGCTAGCGGGGGGACCATCTGGGGCCAACGTCCTGACTTTC.

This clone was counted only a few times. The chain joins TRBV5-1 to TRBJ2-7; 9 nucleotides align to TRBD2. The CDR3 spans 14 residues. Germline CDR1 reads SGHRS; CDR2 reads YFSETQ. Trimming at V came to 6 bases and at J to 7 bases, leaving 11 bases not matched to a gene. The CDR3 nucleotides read TGCGCCAGCAACCTTCTAGCGGGGACTCAGGAGCAGTACTTC. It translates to CASNLLAGTQEQYF.

CDR3 DNA: TGTGCCAGCAGTCACACAGATACGCAGTATTTT. As protein: CASSHTDTQYF. The chain links TRBV6-5 to TRBJ2-3, with D hard to call. With 5 bases removed from V and 2 bases from J, the gap between germline ends came to 2 bases. The CDR3 extends over 11 amino acids. CDR1 is MNHEY, CDR2 SVGAGI, per germline.

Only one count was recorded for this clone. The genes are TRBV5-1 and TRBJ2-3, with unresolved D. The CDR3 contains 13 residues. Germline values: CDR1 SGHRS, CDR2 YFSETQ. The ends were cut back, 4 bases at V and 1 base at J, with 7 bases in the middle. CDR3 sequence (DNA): TGCGCCAGCAGCCCTATAGGCACAGATACGCAGTATTTT. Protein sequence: CASSPIGTDTQYF.